Listed below are T cell receptor beta chains from one sample, sequenced in a study of blood T cells in healthy people across ages. TCRdb redid the calling of the 5' RACE reads with MiXCR, one entry per CDR3 protein. Of 760,000 or so distinct CDR3 sequences detected, roughly 25% appear once; the ten largest clones hold roughly 9%. The same sample was also used in a study of T cells of mothers and their children.

Material for sequencing was blood. These receptor sequences come from a boy between 10 and 17 years old in good health. Both conserved end residues are part of each CDR3. Fields, in order: D gene, J gene, CDR3 length, clone size, V gene, CDR3 DNA, CDR3 protein. D genes are given only for firm matches. Clone size is stated in some rows and not others, as once, few, many or a class when expanded.

>NA|TRBJ2-2|14|few|TRBV6-5
TGTGCCAGCAGTTGGGGGCCCAACACCGGGGAGCTGTTTTTT
CASSWGPNTGELFF
>TRBD2|TRBJ2-5|15|many|TRBV4-2
TGTGCCAGCAGCCAAGAACGCCTAGCGGGGGCGACCCAGTACTTC
CASSQERLAGATQYF
>NA|TRBJ2-4|14|NA|TRBV6-1
TGTGCCAGCAGTGAAGCTTTTGAGGTAGACATTCAGTACTTC
CASSEAFEVDIQYF
>TRBD1|TRBJ1-1|13|NA|TRBV29-1
TGCAGCGTTTTGGGACAGCCTAGCACTGAAGCTTTCTTT
CSVLGQPSTEAFF
>TRBD1|TRBJ2-1|17|NA|TRBV28
TGTGCCAGCAGTTCAATTCTCGGACAGGAGAAGCCCAATGAGCAGTTCTTC
CASSSILGQEKPNEQFF
>TRBD1|TRBJ1-4|15|NA|TRBV10-3
TGTGCCATCAGTGAGCGACAGGGCCAAAATGAAAAACTGTTTTTT
CAISERQGQNEKLFF
>NA|TRBJ1-1|15|few|TRBV12-3/TRBV12-4
TGTGCCAGCACCCTAGAAGGGTGGGGGAACACTGAAGCTTTCTTT
CASTLEGWGNTEAFF
>NA|TRBJ2-5|14|NA|TRBV5-1
TGCGCCAGCAGCGCTGATCCCGAGGAAGAGACCCAGTACTTC
CASSADPEEETQYF
>NA|TRBJ1-6|11|NA|TRBV12-3/TRBV12-4
TGTGCCAGCGGGGTAGGGTTTCCCCTCCACTTT
CASGVGFPLHF
>NA|TRBJ2-7|12|NA|TRBV28
TGTACCAGCAGTTTAAGGGGTTACGAGCAGTACTTC
CTSSLRGYEQYF
>TRBD1|TRBJ1-2|15|few|TRBV7-2
TGTGCCAGCAGCTTAATCGCAGGGGGCGACTATGGCTACACCTTC
CASSLIAGGDYGYTF
>TRBD1|TRBJ2-7|19|NA|TRBV5-1
TGCGCCAGCCGTGCTGCCCCCCTAAGCCGGACAGGGATTCTGCACGAGCAGTACTTC
CASRAAPLSRTGILHEQYF
>NA|TRBJ2-5|14|few|TRBV28
TGTGCCAGCAGTTTAGCAGGGAGGCCAGAGACCCAGTACTTC
CASSLAGRPETQYF
>TRBD2|TRBJ2-5|16|few|TRBV4-3
TGCGCCAGCAGCCATGAGACTAGCGGAAACCAAGAGACCCAGTACTTC
CASSHETSGNQETQYF
>NA|TRBJ2-7|15|many|TRBV9
TGTGCCAGCAGCGTAGAGCCTAGCTCCGTCCACGAGCAGTACTTC
CASSVEPSSVHEQYF
>NA|TRBJ1-5|13|once|TRBV6-1
TGTGCCAGCAGTGTGGGACTTTATCAGCCCCAGCATTTT
CASSVGLYQPQHF
>TRBD1|TRBJ2-2|16|NA|TRBV29-1
TGCAGCGTCAAGGACAGGGGTGGTATTAGCACCGGGGAGCTGTTTTTT
CSVKDRGGISTGELFF
>NA|TRBJ1-2|15|few|TRBV9
TGTGCCAGCAGCGGGGGGGACCACCCTAACTATGGCTACACCTTC
CASSGGDHPNYGYTF